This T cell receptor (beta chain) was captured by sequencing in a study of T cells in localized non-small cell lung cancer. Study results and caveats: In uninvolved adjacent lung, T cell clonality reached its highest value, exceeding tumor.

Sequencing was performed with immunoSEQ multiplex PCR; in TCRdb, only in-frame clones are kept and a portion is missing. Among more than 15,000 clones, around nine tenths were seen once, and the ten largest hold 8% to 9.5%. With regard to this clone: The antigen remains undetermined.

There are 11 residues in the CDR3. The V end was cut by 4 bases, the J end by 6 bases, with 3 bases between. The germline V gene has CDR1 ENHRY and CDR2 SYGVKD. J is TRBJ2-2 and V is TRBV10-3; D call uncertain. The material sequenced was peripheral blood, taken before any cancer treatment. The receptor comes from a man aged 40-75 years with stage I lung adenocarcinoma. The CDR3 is CAISAAGELFF. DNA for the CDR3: TGTGCCATCAGTGCGGCCGGGGAGCTGTTTTTT.